These 21 T cell receptor beta chains share one sample of origin, sequenced in a study of cytomegalovirus exposure and HLA in healthy donors. The primer mix had 60 Vbeta and 13 Jbeta primers. Produced via immunoSEQ multiplex PCR; TCRdb's table is partial and in-frame only. This sample has approximately 100,000 clones, with 84% found just once. Sequencing was carried out using PBMCs. These receptors came from a woman younger than 30 in good health and CMV-seronegative.

This clone occurred once. The CDR3 protein is CASSNDREDHEQYF. In DNA form, the CDR3 reads TGTGCCAGCAGTAATGACAGGGAGGACCACGAGCAGTACTTC. The chain combines TRBV2 with TRBJ2-7; D may be TRBD1 (7 bases). Germline V gene data show CDR1 as SNHLY and CDR2 as FYNNEI. The CDR3 contains 14 residues. The V gene lost 5 bases and the J gene lost 5 bases, with 16 bases spanning the gap.

As to this clone: The junction does not match germline at one end; this may be a read error. In nucleotides, the CDR3 is TGTGCTAGCAGCCCTGAGACAGGCTCCTACGAGCAGTACTTC. Translating it yields CASSPETGSYEQYF. This chain connects TRBV7-7 to TRBJ2-7; D possibly corresponds to TRBD1 (6 bases). Germline V gene sequence: CDR1 SSHAT, CDR2 FNYEAQ (reference sequence). This CDR3 region has 14 residues.

The CDR3 nucleotides are TGTGCCATCAGTGATGCCCTCCTAGCGGGGTACTACGAGCAGTACTTC. It codes for CAISDALLAGYYEQYF. The V gene is TRBV10-3, the J gene TRBJ2-7, with 9 bases lining up with TRBD2. Per the germline V gene, CDR1 is ENHRY and CDR2 is SYGVKD. The J segment lost 3 bases and the V segment lost 3 bases, leaving 9 bases of the junction unmatched. CDR3 length: 16 amino acids.

The rearrangement uses TRBV7-9 and TRBJ1-2, with unresolved D. This CDR3 comprises 14 residues. CDR1 SEHNR and CDR2 FQNEAQ come from the germline V gene (reference sequence). Trimming stripped 4 bases from V and 8 bases from J, with 17 bases between. This CDR3 is CASSSLGGIDGYTF. Written as DNA, the CDR3 is TGTGCCAGCAGCTCCCTGGGCGGGATCGACGGCTACACCTTC. Full variable domain (missing parts from reference TRBV7-9 and TRBJ1-2): DTGVSQNPRHKITKRGQNVTFRCDPISEHNRLYWYRQTLGQGPEFLTYFQNEAQLEKSRLLSDRFSAERPKGSFSTLEIQRTEQGDSAMYLCASSSLGGIDGYTFGSGTRLTVV.

V gene TRBV13 combines with J gene TRBJ2-3; 12 positions match TRBD2. V gave up 1 base and J gave up 5 bases; unmatched junction bases: 10. This CDR3 is 18 amino acids long. Germline V lookup: CDR1 PRHDT, CDR2 FYEKMQ (reference sequence). CDR3 nucleotides: TGTGCCAGCAGCTTAGAGGGCCCTAGCGGGGGGGCCCAAGATACGCAGTATTTT. Its protein product is CASSLEGPSGGAQDTQYF. Using reference TRBV13 and TRBJ2-3 for the parts outside the CDR3, the full variable domain is AAGVIQSPRHLIKEKRETATLKCYPIPRHDTVYWYQQGPGQDPQFLISFYEKMQSDKGSIPDRFSAQQFSDYHSELNMSSLELGDSALYFCASSLEGPSGGAQDTQYFGPGTRLTVL.

The chain couples TRBV4-2 to TRBJ2-1; TRBD2 aligns across 7 bases. J lost 1 base, V lost 1 base, and 13 bases had no gene match. The CDR3 is 19 amino acids. Germline CDR1 reads LGHNA; CDR2 reads YNFKEQ. The CDR3 DNA reads TGTGCCAGCAGCCAAGGAAAAGCGGGACCCGAGACGTCCTACAATGAGCAGTTCTTC. Translation: CASSQGKAGPETSYNEQFF.

The chain employs TRBV28 and TRBJ2-5, with D possibly being TRBD1 (5 bases). This CDR3 comprises 13 residues. V lost 6 bases to trimming and J lost 7 bases, with 15 bases between them. CDR1 and CDR2 from the germline V gene are MDHEN and SYDVKM. CDR3 residues: CASSQRQPPTQYF. The CDR3, as DNA: TGTGCCAGCAGCCAAAGACAGCCCCCGACCCAGTACTTC. Drawing the rest from reference TRBV28 and TRBJ2-5, the complete variable domain is DVKVTQSSRYLVKRTGEKVFLECVQDMDHENMFWYRQDPGLGLRLIYFSYDVKMKEKGDIPEGYSVSREKKERFSLILESASTNQTSMYLCASSQRQPPTQYFGPGTRLLVL.

The chain is built from TRBV7-9 and TRBJ1-1; 9 nucleotides agree with TRBD1. With 0 bases clipped from V and 1 base from J, the junction kept 9 bases outside the gene matches. The CDR3 is made up of 18 amino acids. The germline gives CDR1 SEHNR, CDR2 FQNEAQ (reference sequence). Written as DNA, the CDR3 is TGTGCCAGCAGCTTAGCTGTATCCTGGACAGGGGCGAACACTGAAGCTTTCTTT. Amino acid sequence: CASSLAVSWTGANTEAFF.

The chain has TRBV6-5 and TRBJ1-1; D possibly corresponds to TRBD1 (6 bases). Trimming shortened V by 0 bases and J by 2 bases, and 13 bases separated the two germline ends. Germline CDR1 is MNHEY and CDR2 is SVGAGI. The CDR3 runs to 16 residues. CDR3 nucleotides: TGTGCCAGCAGTTACTCGATTTGGGGGACAAACACTGAAGCTTTCTTT. It encodes CASSYSIWGTNTEAFF.

The J gene is TRBJ2-7, the V gene TRBV5-8; the D gene is possibly TRBD1 (5 bases). The CDR3 is 14 residues long. V was pared by 6 bases and J by 2 bases, with 15 bases between. Germline V gene lookup returns CDR1 SGHTS and CDR2 YDEGEE. CDR3 sequence reads: CASTSQGPPYEQYF. The CDR3 nucleotides read TGTGCCAGCACCTCTCAGGGTCCTCCCTACGAGCAGTACTTC.

J is TRBJ1-3 and V is TRBV28; 9 nucleotides align to TRBD1. The CDR3 extends over 16 amino acids. CDR1 and CDR2 from the germline V gene are MDHEN and SYDVKM. V was pared by 7 bases and J by 4 bases, with 11 bases of the junction left unmatched. As DNA, the CDR3 is TGTGCCAGCACGCCGTACGGGACAGGGAGAGGAAACACCATATATTTT. It translates to CASTPYGTGRGNTIYF.

The chain carries TRBV5-1 and TRBJ2-1, with TRBD2 matching 11 bases. V was pared by 3 bases and J by 2 bases, with 4 bases of the junction left unmatched. In germline, CDR1 is SGHRS, CDR2 YFSETQ. This CDR3 is built from 16 residues. The CDR3 DNA is TGCGCCAGCAGCTCTTTTAGCGGGAGGGCCTACAATGAGCAGTTCTTC. Encoded protein: CASSSFSGRAYNEQFF.

The chain carries TRBV7-2 and TRBJ1-5, with 7 bases aligning to TRBD1. Germline V gives CDR1 SGHTA, CDR2 FQGNSA. V shed 2 bases and J 2 bases; nucleotides not matched to a gene: 0. This CDR3 is 14 amino acids long. The CDR3 coding sequence is TGTGCCAGCAGCTTACAGGGGGGCAATCAGCCCCAGCATTTT. This translates into CASSLQGGNQPQHF. Full variable domain (rest looked up from reference TRBV7-2 and TRBJ1-5): GAGVSQSPSNKVTEKGKDVELRCDPISGHTALYWYRQSLGQGLEFLIYFQGNSAPDKSGLPSDRFSAERTGGSVSTLTIQRTQQEDSAVYLCASSLQGGNQPQHFGDGTRLSIL.

This chain connects TRBV28 to TRBJ2-3, with a weak D call TRBD1 (6 bases). V was shortened by 6 bases and J by 5 bases, with 9 bases between the two germline ends. The germline V gene encodes CDR1 MDHEN and CDR2 SYDVKM. The length of the CDR3 is 12 residues. CDR3 sequence reads: CASRWGRDTQYF. The DNA of the CDR3 is TGTGCCAGCAGATGGGGGCGAGATACGCAGTATTTT.

This chain links TRBV7-3 with TRBJ2-2, with 12 bases lining up with TRBD2. V gave up 5 bases and J gave up 6 bases; unmatched junction bases: 7. Germline-derived CDR1 and CDR2 are SGHTA and FQGTGA. This CDR3 is built from 16 residues. Here the CDR3 reads CASSGSSGGASGELFF. The CDR3 region has the DNA TGTGCCAGCAGCGGATCTAGCGGGGGGGCATCCGGGGAGCTGTTTTTT.

The CDR3 DNA follows: TGTGCCAGCAGTTTGCCAGGGGGCACCGGGGAGCTGTTTTTT. Its translation is CASSLPGGTGELFF. The chain links TRBV28 to TRBJ2-2; 7 bases match TRBD1. Germline values: CDR1 MDHEN, CDR2 SYDVKM. The V segment lost 3 bases and the J segment 4 bases; nucleotides outside the gene matches: 2. The CDR3 consists of 14 residues.

This clone was seen a handful of times. The chain combines TRBV5-1 with TRBJ2-1, with 10 bases that match TRBD2. Losses at the gene ends were 1 base for V and 6 bases for J; bases not matched to a gene: 4. The germline CDR1 and CDR2 sequences are SGHRS and YFSETQ. The CDR3 is made up of 15 amino acids. The chain's CDR3 is CASSLLAGATNEQFF. The CDR3 coding sequence is TGCGCCAGCAGCTTGCTAGCGGGAGCAACCAATGAGCAGTTCTTC.

The rearrangement uses TRBV12-5 and TRBJ2-1; 7 nucleotides line up with TRBD1. CDR1 LGHNT and CDR2 FRNRAP come from the germline V gene. This CDR3 is built from 15 residues. Unmatched junction bases numbered 10, after V lost 2 bases and J lost 9 bases. This CDR3 reads CASGLSSTGFGEQFF. The CDR3 nucleotides are TGTGCTAGTGGTTTGTCCTCGACAGGGTTCGGTGAGCAGTTCTTC.

This chain links TRBV5-1 with TRBJ2-7; TRBD1 matches at 7 bases. The V gene's germline CDR1 is SGHRS and CDR2 YFSETQ. V shed 3 bases and J 9 bases; nucleotides not matched to a gene: 12. This CDR3 has 14 amino acids. For the CDR3, the DNA is TGCGCCAGCAGCTCAACAGGGACAGTCGACGCGCAGTACTTC. The encoded protein is CASSSTGTVDAQYF.

The chain has TRBV28 and TRBJ2-1, with 11 bases that match TRBD2. Germline V CDR1 and CDR2: MDHEN, SYDVKM. Unmatched junction bases numbered 8, after V lost 7 bases and J lost 6 bases. The CDR3 is 15 amino acids. In nucleotides, the CDR3 is TGTGCCAGCACCCTAGCGGGAGGATCTTCCAATGAGCAGTTCTTC. This sequence encodes CASTLAGGSSNEQFF. The full variable domain, in which reference TRBV28 and TRBJ2-1 provide the parts outside the CDR3, is DVKVTQSSRYLVKRTGEKVFLECVQDMDHENMFWYRQDPGLGLRLIYFSYDVKMKEKGDIPEGYSVSREKKERFSLILESASTNQTSMYLCASTLAGGSSNEQFFGPGTRLTVL.

The chain combines TRBV19 with TRBJ2-3; D call uncertain. Per the germline V gene, CDR1 is LNHDA and CDR2 is SQIVND (reference sequence). Deletions cut 10 bases from V and 2 bases from J, with 19 bases between. The CDR3 is 15 residues long. CDR3 protein: CATRDPRLYTDTQYF. CDR3 nucleotides: TGTGCCACCCGAGACCCGAGGCTCTACACAGATACGCAGTATTTT.